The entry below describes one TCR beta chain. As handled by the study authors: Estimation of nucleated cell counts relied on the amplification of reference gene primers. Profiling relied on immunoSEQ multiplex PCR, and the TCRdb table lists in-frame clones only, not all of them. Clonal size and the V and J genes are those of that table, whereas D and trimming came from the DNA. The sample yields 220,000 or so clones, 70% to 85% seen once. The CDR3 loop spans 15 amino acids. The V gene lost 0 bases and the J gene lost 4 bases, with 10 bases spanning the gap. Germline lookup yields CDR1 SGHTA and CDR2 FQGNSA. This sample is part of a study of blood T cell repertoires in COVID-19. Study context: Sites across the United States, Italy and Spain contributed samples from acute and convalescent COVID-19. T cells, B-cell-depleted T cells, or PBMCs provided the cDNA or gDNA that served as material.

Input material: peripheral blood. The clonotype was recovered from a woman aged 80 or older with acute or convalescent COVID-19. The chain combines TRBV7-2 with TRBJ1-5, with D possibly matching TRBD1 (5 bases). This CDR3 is CASSLARADNQPQHF. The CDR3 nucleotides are TGTGCCAGCAGCTTAGCCAGGGCGGATAATCAGCCCCAGCATTTT.